The entry below describes one T cell receptor beta chain. Its antigen is not identified. The PCR made use of 60 Vbeta and 13 Jbeta primers. Sequenced by immunoSEQ multiplex PCR; TCRdb stores in-frame clones only, minus some. Of 90,000 to 100,000 clones listed, 80% are singletons. The V and J ends lost 6 bases and 6 bases respectively, with 15 bases between them. Germline CDR1 and CDR2: SNHLY and FYNNEI. The CDR3 totals 13 residues. These data originate in a study of cytomegalovirus exposure and HLA in healthy donors. Broader study findings: Usually a TCR sequence was rare, but some public TCRs were found in many donors. Later genetic work tied a missense DCLRE1C variant to beta-chain V and J trimming. Previous analysis showed most TCR beta V segments were productive about 87% or about 30% of the time.

Sequencing was performed on PBMCs. The chain links TRBV2 to TRBJ2-7; tentatively, D is TRBD1 (6 bases). The sequence came from a man younger than 30 in good health and CMV-seronegative. The CDR3 spells CASRVTGGSEQYF. CDR3 sequence (DNA): TGTGCCAGCAGGGTGACAGGAGGTAGCGAGCAGTACTTC.